The sequence of this T cell receptor (beta chain) was determined in a study of blood T cell repertoires in COVID-19. This table comes from immunoSEQ multiplex PCR, and its TCRdb copy is limited to in-frame clones, with some not included. This table holds about 250,000 clones, 80% to 85% found once. There are 16 residues in the CDR3. CDR1 MNHEY and CDR2 SVGEGT come from the germline V gene. V lost 2 bases, J lost 5 bases, and 9 bases stayed unmatched. This chain uses TRBV6-2 or TRBV6-3 with TRBJ2-3; 8 nucleotides line up with TRBD2. The source of this sequence is a man aged 45-65 years with active or convalescent COVID-19. The sample consisted of peripheral blood. The CDR3 protein is CASSYRSGTRGDTQYF. In nucleotides, the CDR3 is TGTGCCAGCAGTTACCGTTCCGGGACTAGGGGAGATACGCAGTATTTT.